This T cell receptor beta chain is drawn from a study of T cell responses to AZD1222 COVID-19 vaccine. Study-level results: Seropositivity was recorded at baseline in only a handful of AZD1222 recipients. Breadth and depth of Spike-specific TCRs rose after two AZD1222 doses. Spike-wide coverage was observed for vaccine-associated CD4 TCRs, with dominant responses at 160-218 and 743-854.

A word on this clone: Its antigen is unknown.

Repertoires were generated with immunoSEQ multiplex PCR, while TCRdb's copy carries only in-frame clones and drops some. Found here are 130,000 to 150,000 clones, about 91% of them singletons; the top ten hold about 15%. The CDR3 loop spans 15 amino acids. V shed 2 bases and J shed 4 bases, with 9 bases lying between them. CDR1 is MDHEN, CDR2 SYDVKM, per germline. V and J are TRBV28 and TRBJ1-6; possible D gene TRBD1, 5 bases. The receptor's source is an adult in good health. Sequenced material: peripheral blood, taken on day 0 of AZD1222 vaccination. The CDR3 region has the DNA TGTGCCAGCAGTTTAGACAGCAGGTATAATTCACCCCTCCACTTT. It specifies CASSLDSRYNSPLHF. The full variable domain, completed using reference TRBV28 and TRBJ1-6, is DVKVTQSSRYLVKRTGEKVFLECVQDMDHENMFWYRQDPGLGLRLIYFSYDVKMKEKGDIPEGYSVSREKKERFSLILESASTNQTSMYLCASSLDSRYNSPLHFGNGTRLTVT.